Listed here are 31 T cell receptor beta chains from one sample, sequenced in a study of blood T cells in healthy people across ages. Primed by a sample-barcoded 5' primer and a J-beta primer mix, a second PCR proceeded for about 7 to 11 cycles. TCRdb independently ran MiXCR on the 5' RACE reads; one entry per CDR3 protein. The profile shows roughly 1,800,000 distinct CDR3 sequences, roughly 52% of them singletons. The specimen was blood. Source of these receptors: a woman between 40 and 50 years old in good health.

The chain is built from TRBV7-6 and TRBJ2-3; D is possibly TRBD1 or TRBD2 (5 bases each). Trimming left V 4 bases short and J 8 bases short, with 25 bases between. The CDR3 is made up of 17 amino acids. Per germline, CDR1 SGHVS and CDR2 FNYEAQ. The CDR3 bases are TGTGCCAGCAGCTCCACGGGGCAGCGGCAGGGCAGGAGTACGCAGTATTTT. Its translation: CASSSTGQRQGRSTQYF.

Concerning this clonotype: The junction and the germline gene differ at one end; a read error may be behind it. The chain combines TRBV4-1 with TRBJ2-5; weak D call: TRBD1 (6 bases). Germline values: CDR1 MGHRA, CDR2 YSYEKL. The CDR3 loop spans 15 amino acids. The CDR3 DNA is TGCGCCAGCGGCCAAGATAGTACAGGGCAAGAGACCCAGTACTTC. Translated: CASGQDSTGQETQYF.

This chain connects TRBV24-1 to TRBJ2-1; D ambiguous. The V gene's germline CDR1 is KGHDR and CDR2 SFDVKD. The V end was cut by 3 bases, the J end by 4 bases, with 3 bases between. The CDR3 has 12 amino acids. For the CDR3, the DNA is TGTGCCACCAGTGATCCGTACAATGAGCAGTTCTTC. This encodes CATSDPYNEQFF.

V usage is TRBV6-4 and J usage is TRBJ1-6; TRBD1 is a possible D gene (6 bases). Germline values: CDR1 MRHNA, CDR2 SNTAGT. The V and J ends lost 6 bases and 9 bases respectively, with 18 bases between them. The CDR3 has 15 residues. The CDR3 here is CASRATRGASSPLHF. CDR3 DNA sequence: TGTGCCAGCAGAGCAACGCGGGGGGCGAGTTCACCCCTCCACTTT.

V gene TRBV7-2 combines with J gene TRBJ2-1; D gene uncertain. This CDR3 is built from 13 residues. Germline CDR1 SGHTA, CDR2 FQGNSA. With 5 bases removed from V and 5 bases from J, the gap between germline ends came to 10 bases. This CDR3 reads CASSVWTNNEQFF. The CDR3 coding sequence is TGTGCCAGCAGCGTGTGGACCAACAATGAGCAGTTCTTC.

The gene calls are TRBV7-2 and TRBJ2-1; tentatively, D is TRBD2 (6 bases). Trimming removed 3 bases from V and 11 bases from J, with 8 bases in between. The CDR3 length is 11 residues. Germline lookup yields CDR1 SGHTA and CDR2 FQGNSA. This CDR3 is CASSFGLQQFF. CDR3 coding DNA: TGTGCCAGCAGCTTCGGACTACAGCAGTTCTTC.

The chain recombines TRBV11-2 with TRBJ2-1, with D unresolved. The V and J ends lost 10 bases and 5 bases respectively, with 15 bases between them. From germline, CDR1 is SGHAT and CDR2 FQNNGV. There are 13 residues in the CDR3. CDR3 in amino acids: CAIRTGGNNEQFF. DNA for the CDR3: TGTGCCATCCGGACGGGTGGGAACAATGAGCAGTTCTTC.

The chain is built from TRBV5-6 and TRBJ2-3, with a possible D match to TRBD1 (6 bases). Per germline, CDR1 SGHDT and CDR2 YYEEEE. This CDR3 has 14 residues. V lost 4 bases to trimming and J lost 8 bases, with 17 bases between them. CDR3 amino acids: CASSLWIQQGTQYF. Here the CDR3 DNA reads TGTGCCAGCAGCCTCTGGATACAACAGGGTACGCAGTATTTT. Filled out from reference TRBV5-6 and TRBJ2-3, the complete variable domain reads DAGVTQSPTHLIKTRGQQVTLRCSPKSGHDTVSWYQQALGQGPQFIFQYYEEEERQRGNFPDRFSGHQFPNYSSELNVNALLLGDSALYLCASSLWIQQGTQYFGPGTRLTVL.

V and J are TRBV12-3 or TRBV12-4 and TRBJ2-4, with unresolved D. CDR3 length: 16 amino acids. V shed 5 bases and J shed 2 bases, with 16 bases lying between them. CDR3 DNA sequence: TGTGCCAGCAGTGAACTCTCCGGGTTGTCCAAAAACATTCAGTACTTC. It yields the protein CASSELSGLSKNIQYF.

J is TRBJ1-2 and V is TRBV21-1; the tabulated D call, TRBD1, remains unverified against the DNA. TRBV21-1 is a known pseudogene. The CDR3 consists of 16 residues. CDR3 in amino acids: CASIPKGGQGATGYTF. DNA for the CDR3: TGTGCCAGCATCCCAAAGGGGGGACAGGGGGCGACTGGCTACACCTTC.

This clonotype was counted between two and nine times. The chain is built from TRBV20-1 and TRBJ2-1; TRBD2 agrees at 14 bases. The CDR3 has 16 amino acids. Germline assignment: CDR1 DFQATT and CDR2 SNEGSKA (reference sequence). This chain's CDR3 is CRNRLAGGPSYNEQFF. In DNA form, the CDR3 reads TGCAGAAATAGACTAGCGGGGGGGCCGTCGTACAATGAGCAGTTCTTC.

This chain joins TRBV7-2 and TRBJ1-2; 11 nucleotides align to TRBD1. CDR1 and CDR2 from the germline V gene are SGHTA and FQGNSA. After removal of 4 bases from V and 7 bases from J, the junction contained 5 bases not matched to a gene. The CDR3 is 14 amino acids. The CDR3 spells CASSSGQGASGYTF. Here the CDR3 DNA reads TGTGCCAGCAGCTCCGGACAGGGGGCTAGTGGCTACACCTTC.

The chain links TRBV29-1 to TRBJ1-2; no clear D gene. The CDR3 consists of 14 residues. V was pared by 4 bases and J by 5 bases, with 17 bases between. Per germline, CDR1 SQVTM and CDR2 ANQGSEA. CDR3 sequence (DNA): TGCAGCGTTGGAATAGGTGGGCAGCCTTATGGCTACACCTTC. It translates to CSVGIGGQPYGYTF.

This chain links TRBV4-1 with TRBJ1-2, with 10 bases aligning to TRBD1. The CDR3 contains 16 residues. CDR1 MGHRA and CDR2 YSYEKL come from the germline V gene. The V gene end was trimmed by 3 bases and the J gene end by 2 bases; junction bases not matched to a gene: 6. This chain's CDR3 is CASSQMTGQGNYGYTF. Written as DNA, the CDR3 is TGCGCCAGCAGCCAGATGACGGGACAGGGGAACTATGGCTACACCTTC.

The chain couples TRBV6-1 to TRBJ2-7; D is perhaps TRBD1 (5 bases). V gave up 3 bases and J gave up 3 bases, with 12 bases separating them. Germline V gives CDR1 MNHNS, CDR2 SASEGT. The CDR3 loop spans 14 amino acids. In nucleotides, the CDR3 is TGTGCCAGCAGTGATTCAGGGCTCCTCTACGAGCAGTACTTC. Residues: CASSDSGLLYEQYF.

The chain uses TRBV19 and TRBJ2-3; D not resolved. There are 16 residues in the CDR3. Germline-derived CDR1 and CDR2 are LNHDA and SQIVND (reference sequence). V gave up 2 bases and J gave up 2 bases, with 14 bases separating them. The CDR3 DNA sequence: TGTGCCAGTAGTATATCTGGTCGTATCCCCACAGATACGCAGTATTTT. This translates into CASSISGRIPTDTQYF.

This clonotype was seen a handful of times. The CDR3 reads CASSWLGQGTYEQYF. The CDR3 DNA reads TGTGCCAGCAGTTGGCTAGGACAGGGGACCTACGAGCAGTACTTC. V and J are TRBV6-5 and TRBJ2-7, with TRBD1 matching over 9 bases. There are 15 residues in the CDR3. Germline V gene data show CDR1 as MNHEY and CDR2 as SVGAGI. With 4 bases clipped from V and 2 bases from J, the junction kept 6 bases outside the gene matches.

A few counts support this clonotype. The genes are TRBV18 and TRBJ2-3; D remains ambiguous. Germline lookup yields CDR1 KGHSH and CDR2 LQKENI. V was shortened by 2 bases and J by 0 bases, with 12 bases between the two germline ends. CDR3 length: 16 amino acids. CDR3 nucleotide sequence: TGTGCCAGCTCACCAATACTCCTATTAAGCACAGATACGCAGTATTTT. Translation gives CASSPILLLSTDTQYF.

This sequence joins TRBV29-1 and TRBJ2-1, with D possibly matching TRBD2 (6 bases). The CDR3 contains 14 residues. Trimming shortened V by 4 bases and J by 13 bases, and 23 bases separated the two germline ends. The germline V gene encodes CDR1 SQVTM and CDR2 ANQGSEA. The CDR3, as DNA: TGCAGCGTTGCAGGCTCGGGGGATGGTGAGACCCAGTTCTTC. Amino acid sequence: CSVAGSGDGETQFF.

This clonotype has more than one count but fewer than ten. CDR3 loop: CASSQDDLYDEQFF. The CDR3 region has the DNA TGCGCCAGCAGCCAAGATGATCTTTACGATGAGCAGTTCTTC. This chain links TRBV4-1 with TRBJ2-1; no clear D gene. CDR1 and CDR2 from the germline V gene are MGHRA and YSYEKL. Trimming pared 0 bases from V and 8 bases from J, leaving 11 bases between. CDR3 length: 14 residues.

Note on this clonotype: The junction differs from germline at one of its ends, possibly a read error. V and J are TRBV20-1 and TRBJ2-1, with 12 bases fitting TRBD2. The CDR3 is made up of 16 amino acids. Germline CDR1 reads DFQATT; CDR2 reads SNEGSKA (reference sequence). The CDR3 sequence is CGATTSGGLIYNEQFF. The CDR3 DNA is TGCGGTGCTACGACTAGCGGGGGACTTATCTACAATGAGCAGTTCTTC.

This clonotype has a handful of counts. The gene calls are TRBV27 and TRBJ2-6; D is perhaps TRBD1 (6 bases). Germline assignment: CDR1 MNHEY and CDR2 SMNVEV (reference sequence). The CDR3 extends over 16 amino acids. V was clipped by 5 bases and J by 1 base, with 12 bases between them. Written as DNA, the CDR3 is TGTGCCAGCAGTGAACGCAGGGGATCTGGGGCCAACGTCCTGACTTTC. This encodes CASSERRGSGANVLTF. The complete variable domain, with remaining parts taken from reference TRBV27 and TRBJ2-6, reads EAQVTQNPRYLITVTGKKLTVTCSQNMNHEYMSWYRQDPGLGLRQIYYSMNVEVTDKGDVPEGYKVSRKEKRNFPLILESPSPNQTSLYFCASSERRGSGANVLTFGAGSRLTVL.

This clonotype was observed once. V is TRBV2 and J is TRBJ2-5; TRBD2 might be the D (6 bases). The J call is in doubt because the DNA end fits TRBJ2-7 better. CDR1 and CDR2 (germline): SNHLY, FYNNEI. The CDR3 is made up of 12 amino acids. CDR3 sequence (DNA): TGTGCCAGTGGGACTTCAACCTACGAGCAGTACTTC. Translation: CASGTSTYEQYF.

The rearrangement links TRBV7-2 to TRBJ1-4; no firm D call. The germline gives CDR1 SGHTA, CDR2 FQGNSA. The CDR3 spans 15 residues. Trimming stripped 3 bases from V and 2 bases from J, with 10 bases between. As DNA, the CDR3 is TGTGCCAGCAGCTTGGGCGACACGACTAATGAAAAACTGTTTTTT. Translated, it gives CASSLGDTTNEKLFF.

The V and J genes are TRBV27 and TRBJ1-2, with D perhaps matching TRBD1 (5 bases). The V end was cut by 2 bases, the J end by 2 bases, with 9 bases between. Looked up from germline, CDR1 is MNHEY and CDR2 is SMNVEV (reference sequence). The CDR3 runs to 14 residues. The CDR3: CASSLGGMNYGYTF. The CDR3 bases are TGTGCCAGCAGTTTAGGGGGAATGAACTATGGCTACACCTTC.

This clonotype occurred a few times. The V gene is TRBV28, the J gene TRBJ1-2, with D hard to call. CDR1 is MDHEN, CDR2 SYDVKM, per germline. With 2 bases removed from V and 2 bases from J, the gap between germline ends came to 12 bases. This CDR3 has 15 residues. The CDR3 DNA follows: TGTGCCAGCAGTTTAGTGAAGGGAATCAACTATGGCTACACCTTC. Its translation: CASSLVKGINYGYTF.

V and J are TRBV7-6 and TRBJ2-5, with 10 bases lining up with TRBD2. Near its end, the DNA agrees better with TRBJ2-7, so the J call may be wrong. Germline V gene lookup returns CDR1 SGHVS and CDR2 FNYEAQ. The CDR3 is made up of 14 amino acids. CDR3 amino acids: CASSFTGTSDEQYF. The CDR3 bases are TGTGCCAGCAGCTTTACCGGGACTAGCGACGAGCAGTACTTC.

The rearrangement joins TRBV7-2 to TRBJ2-7, with D hard to call. This CDR3 spans 16 amino acids. The germline V and J ends were trimmed by 1 base and 0 bases, with 13 bases remaining between them. In germline, CDR1 is SGHTA, CDR2 FQGNSA. CDR3 bases: TGTGCCAGCAGCTTAGTAGAACAGCACTCCTCCTACGAGCAGTACTTC. It yields the protein CASSLVEQHSSYEQYF.

V gene TRBV12-3 or TRBV12-4 combines with J gene TRBJ2-1, with 12 bases aligning to TRBD2. Trimming removed 7 bases from V and 8 bases from J; junction bases left unmatched: 6. The CDR3 length is 14 residues. This CDR3 reads CASTLAGGPDEQFF. CDR3 nucleotide sequence: TGTGCCAGCACTCTAGCGGGGGGGCCGGATGAGCAGTTCTTC.

This clonotype was counted between two and nine times. The V gene is TRBV29-1, the J gene TRBJ1-5; TRBD1 aligns across 11 bases. The germline V gene has CDR1 SQVTM and CDR2 ANQGSEA. Trimming cost V 6 bases and J 4 bases; bases outside gene matches: 5. The CDR3 runs 14 residues. The CDR3 sequence is CSVTDRGLNQPQHF. The CDR3 DNA sequence: TGCAGCGTGACGGACAGGGGGCTGAATCAGCCCCAGCATTTT. Complete variable domain (other parts from reference TRBV29-1 and TRBJ1-5): SAVISQKPSRDICQRGTSLTIQCQVDSQVTMMFWYRQQPGQSLTLIATANQGSEATYESGFVIDKFPISRPNLTFSTLTVSNMSPEDSSIYLCSVTDRGLNQPQHFGDGTRLSIL.

The CDR3 is CASSVEIAGAPGDTQYF. CDR3 in DNA: TGTGCCAGCAGCGTAGAGATAGCAGGGGCCCCGGGTGATACGCAGTATTTT. The chain uses TRBV9 and TRBJ2-3; weak D call: TRBD1 (6 bases). V was shortened by 0 bases and J by 6 bases, with 20 bases between the two germline ends. CDR1 is SGDLS, CDR2 YYNGEE, per germline. The CDR3 spans 17 residues.